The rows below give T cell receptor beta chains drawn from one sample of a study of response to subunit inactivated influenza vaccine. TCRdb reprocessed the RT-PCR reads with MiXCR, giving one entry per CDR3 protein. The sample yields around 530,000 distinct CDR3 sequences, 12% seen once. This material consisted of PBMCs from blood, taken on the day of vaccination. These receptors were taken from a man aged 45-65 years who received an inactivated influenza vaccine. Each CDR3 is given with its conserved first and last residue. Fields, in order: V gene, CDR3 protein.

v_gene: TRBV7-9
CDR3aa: CASRIDSPWMHF

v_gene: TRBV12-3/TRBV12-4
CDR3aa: CASSLAGQFSGNTIYF

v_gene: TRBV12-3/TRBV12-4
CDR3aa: CASSTTGRLYEQYF

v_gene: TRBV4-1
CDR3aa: CASSHLTANTEAFF

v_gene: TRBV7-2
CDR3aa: CASSWPHREAQYF

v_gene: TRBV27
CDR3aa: CASSLSIRSGGVEQYF

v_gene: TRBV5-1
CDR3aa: CASSLGDRTGELFF

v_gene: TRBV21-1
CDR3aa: CASSKAGTGFPGELFF

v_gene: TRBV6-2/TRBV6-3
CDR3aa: CASSYSAGETQYF

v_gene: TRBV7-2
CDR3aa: CASSLSRWTPEQYF

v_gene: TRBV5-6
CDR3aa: CASSSKGVNQPQHF

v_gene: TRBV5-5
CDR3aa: CASSFAGTENNEQFF

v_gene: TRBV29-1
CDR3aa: CSVGGSGGSLPNEKLFF

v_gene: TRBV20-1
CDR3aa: CSARTLASQETQYF

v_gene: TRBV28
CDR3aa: CASIAQGSNSPLHF

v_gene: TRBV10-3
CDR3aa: CAIATSGGAADTQYF

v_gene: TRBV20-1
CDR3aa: CSAADRAWETQYF